The rows below give T cell receptor beta chains drawn from one sample of a study of identical twins. TCRdb itself ran the 5' RACE reads through MiXCR, one entry per CDR3 protein. Here the sample spans about 460,000 distinct CDR3 sequences, approximately 14% being singletons. These sequences were also reported in another study, on yellow fever vaccine responses in identical twins.

Sequencing was performed on CD4+ T cells sorted from blood. These TCRs come from a woman aged 18-29 years in good health. The conserved cysteine and the conserved F or W are not part of the CDR3 here. Expanded clones are given a class, and other clones once, few, many or no size at all.

clone_size | cdr3_length | v_call | cdr3_aa
few | 15 | TRBV12-3/TRBV12-4 | ASSLLGLAGSYNEQF
few | 16 | TRBV11-1 | ASSNWPRGRANTGELF
many | 15 | TRBV15 | ATSRDPGLSKGYEQY
. | 13 | TRBV7-2 | ASGYDRSSYNEQF
. | 16 | TRBV3-1 | TSSSPFSGGARTDTQY
few | 11 | TRBV9 | ASSVGGANVLT
. | 11 | TRBV7-9 | ASSPGRVGELF
few | 15 | TRBV20-1 | SARGPIAGGLTDTQY
many | 13 | TRBV6-5 | ASSSNNLSGNTIY
few | 16 | TRBV12-3/TRBV12-4 | ASSGLGAGGTGANVLT
. | 16 | TRBV3-1 | ASSQAAQRGGSYNEQF
few | 15 | TRBV11-2 | ASSLDISRRAGNEQF
. | 16 | TRBV28 | ASSLGRGSSSGANVLT
few | 13 | TRBV7-2 | ASRSFMGAGETQY
many | 13 | TRBV20-1 | SARGGTGSSYEQY
. | 13 | TRBV27 | ASSLQGALTYEQY
few | 12 | TRBV28 | ASTETSGRGEQY
many | 12 | TRBV20-1 | SARDLGGTDTQY
. | 10 | TRBV6-6 | ASRTNSYEQY
few | 14 | TRBV6-1 | ASIHTGTGGMETQY
many | 10 | TRBV6-2/TRBV6-3 | ASSYHPDTQY
. | 11 | TRBV10-3 | AISESGENIQY
few | 13 | TRBV6-1 | ASSEGDRASSPLH
few | 14 | TRBV27 | ASSYGAGQGAYEQY
. | 11 | TRBV7-9 | ASSHRDGYGYT
. | 12 | TRBV10-3 | AISGKREMETQY
. | 12 | TRBV18 | ASSPGRDNYGYT
few | 14 | TRBV6-2/TRBV6-3 | ASKDTTYSNTGELF
. | 11 | TRBV29-1 | SVEEGAAYEQY
few | 9 | TRBV20-1 | SARGEGEQF
. | 12 | TRBV20-1 | SARPGLSKNIQY
. | 11 | TRBV20-1 | SASYKKPNEQF
many | 12 | TRBV5-1 | ASSLEGSNEKLF
few | 11 | TRBV7-2 | ASSSILGETQY
. | 11 | TRBV27 | ASSPGRGYTQY
few | 13 | TRBV6-2/TRBV6-3 | ASSTQGGSYNEQF
few | 9 | TRBV7-9 | ASNIAGELF
few | 13 | TRBV12-3/TRBV12-4 | ASRLRGSGGYEQY
. | 8 | TRBV6-5 | ATGSTEAF
few | 13 | TRBV12-3/TRBV12-4 | ASSLDSFSGNTIY
. | 11 | TRBV19 | ASSIEGLTEAF
few | 12 | TRBV11-2 | ASSFNGGDYGYT